This is a list of T cell receptor beta chains from one sample in a study of T cell repertoires in cytomegalovirus infection. TCRdb used MiXCR to reprocess the reads, holding one entry per CDR3 protein. The table includes 200,000 to 300,000 distinct CDR3 sequences, about an eighth detected once. The sample was PBMCs. These receptors all come from a human donor in good health (CMV status not recorded). Some clones in this sample may be carry-over from other donors' samples. Both conserved end residues are part of each CDR3. A D gene is named only where the DNA matches it firmly. Clone size, where shown, is once, few, many, or a class for clones that have expanded.

d_call: NA
v_call: TRBV18
j_call: TRBJ2-5
clone_size: NA
cdr3_aa: CASSPREGSQKETQYF

d_call: NA
v_call: TRBV7-2
j_call: TRBJ1-1
clone_size: many
cdr3_aa: CASSSTRSMNTEAFF

d_call: NA
v_call: TRBV25-1
j_call: TRBJ2-7
clone_size: NA
cdr3_aa: CASSEWDGVGLEEQYF

d_call: TRBD2
v_call: TRBV7-2
j_call: TRBJ2-7
clone_size: few
cdr3_aa: CASSFQTSGRHEQYF

d_call: TRBD1
v_call: TRBV7-2
j_call: TRBJ1-2
clone_size: many
cdr3_aa: CASSLNRQGQGYTF

d_call: NA
v_call: TRBV19
j_call: TRBJ2-1
clone_size: few
cdr3_aa: CASSRGDEQFF

d_call: TRBD2
v_call: TRBV20-1
j_call: TRBJ2-4
clone_size: few
cdr3_aa: CSARGGGGNIQYF

d_call: TRBD1
v_call: TRBV7-2
j_call: TRBJ1-1
clone_size: many
cdr3_aa: CASSPGQINTEAFF

d_call: TRBD1
v_call: TRBV20-1
j_call: TRBJ2-7
clone_size: few
cdr3_aa: CSGQTGTGGDEQYF

d_call: NA
v_call: TRBV29-1
j_call: TRBJ2-3
clone_size: NA
cdr3_aa: CSGRDSTDTQYF

d_call: TRBD1
v_call: TRBV5-4
j_call: TRBJ1-1
clone_size: NA
cdr3_aa: CASSPRGRTEAFF

d_call: TRBD2
v_call: TRBV20-1
j_call: TRBJ2-7
clone_size: NA
cdr3_aa: CGAMRLADYEQYF

d_call: NA
v_call: TRBV20-1
j_call: TRBJ1-6
clone_size: few
cdr3_aa: CSAHRDSFYSPLHF

d_call: NA
v_call: TRBV10-3
j_call: TRBJ1-5
clone_size: many
cdr3_aa: CAISESRSGNNQPQHF